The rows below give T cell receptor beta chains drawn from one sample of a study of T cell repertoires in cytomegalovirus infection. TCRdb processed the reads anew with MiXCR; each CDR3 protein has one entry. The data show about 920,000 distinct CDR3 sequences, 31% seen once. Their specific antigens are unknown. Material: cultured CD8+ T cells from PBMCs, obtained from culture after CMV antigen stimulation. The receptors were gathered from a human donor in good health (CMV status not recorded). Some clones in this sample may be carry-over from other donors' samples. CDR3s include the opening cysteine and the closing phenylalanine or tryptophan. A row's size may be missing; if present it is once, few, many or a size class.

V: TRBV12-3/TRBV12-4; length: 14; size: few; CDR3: CASSPGQGGEKLFF
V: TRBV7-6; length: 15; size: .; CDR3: CASSPGTGKYEEQYF
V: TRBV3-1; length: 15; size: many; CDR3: CASSQEGRTNEKLFF
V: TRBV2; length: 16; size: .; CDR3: CASIAAGGSSYNEQFF
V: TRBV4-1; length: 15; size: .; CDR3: CASSQPPGNQETQYF
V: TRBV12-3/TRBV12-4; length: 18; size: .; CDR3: CASSILAGGHSSYNEQFF
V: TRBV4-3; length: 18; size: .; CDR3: CASSQRQGVSSGANVLTF
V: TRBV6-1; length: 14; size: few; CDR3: CASGGAPSTDTQYF
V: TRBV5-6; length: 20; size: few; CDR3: CASSHNPDRLDWLLPETQYF
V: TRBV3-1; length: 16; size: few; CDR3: CASSQDILAAYNEQFF
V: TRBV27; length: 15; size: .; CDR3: CASSPTGGRSGEQFF
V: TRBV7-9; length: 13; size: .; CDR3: CASSLLQGTEAFF
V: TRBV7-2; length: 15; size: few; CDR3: CASSLVGQPNQPQHF
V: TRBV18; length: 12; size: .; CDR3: CASSPGQDGYTF
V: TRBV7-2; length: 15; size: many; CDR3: CASSQPLALGDTQYF
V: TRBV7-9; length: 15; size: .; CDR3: CASSSRTGNHNEQFF
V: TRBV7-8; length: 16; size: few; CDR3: CASSSEYLAATNEQFF
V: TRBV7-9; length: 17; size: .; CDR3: CASSPPRAGGPGGELFF
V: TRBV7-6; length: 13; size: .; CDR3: CASSPGTANTQYF
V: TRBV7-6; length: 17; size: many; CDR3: CASSSLAGENSYNEQFF
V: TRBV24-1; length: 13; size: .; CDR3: CATRSHYTDTQYF
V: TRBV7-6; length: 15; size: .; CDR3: CPSSFWTGENTEAFF
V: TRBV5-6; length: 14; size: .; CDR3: CANSLGQGYTEAFF
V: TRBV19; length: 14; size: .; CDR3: CASSTPPGATEAFF
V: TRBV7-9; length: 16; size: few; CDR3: CASRAPEGNGANVLTF
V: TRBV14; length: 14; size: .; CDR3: CASTRGGLSNGYTF
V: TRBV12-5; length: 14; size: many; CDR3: CASGSYQGGTEAFF
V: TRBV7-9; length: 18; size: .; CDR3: CASSLPQGPFLNTDTQYF
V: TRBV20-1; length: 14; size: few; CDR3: CSASRPNGGETQYF
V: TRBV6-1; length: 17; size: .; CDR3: CAISQGLGGHSNQPQHF
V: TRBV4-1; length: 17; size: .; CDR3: CASSQDPTGAETDTQYF
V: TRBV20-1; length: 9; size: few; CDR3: CSASPEQFF
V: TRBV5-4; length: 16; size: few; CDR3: CASSLGGGRDKNIQYF
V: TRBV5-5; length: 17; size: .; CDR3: CASSLGGSGHVAAEIFF
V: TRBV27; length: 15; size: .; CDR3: CASSADPGSYTEAFF
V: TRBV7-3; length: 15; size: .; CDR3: CASSLTGNRRDTQYF
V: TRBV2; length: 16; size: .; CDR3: CASRRAQLSSQETQYF